The rows below give T cell receptor beta chains drawn from one sample of a study of T cell repertoires in cytomegalovirus infection. TCRdb itself ran the reads through MiXCR, one entry per CDR3 protein. In the table there are almost 500,000 distinct CDR3 sequences, around 11% of which are singletons. Sequencing used PBMCs. All receptors come from a human donor in good health (CMV status not recorded). Some clones in this sample may be carry-over from other donors' samples. Each CDR3 is given with its conserved first and last residue. The D gene is left open where the match is weak. A row's size may be missing; if present it is once, few, many or a size class.

DNA: TGTGCCAGCAGCTCCCTTGTGGGTTCTGGGGCCAACGTCCTGACTTTC
CDR3: CASSSLVGSGANVLTF
J: TRBJ2-6
D: NA
size: many
V: TRBV7-8

DNA: TGTGCCACCAGCAGAGACAGGGACGGCTACACCTTC
CDR3: CATSRDRDGYTF
J: TRBJ1-2
D: NA
size: many
V: TRBV15

DNA: TGCAGTGCTAGAGAGGTTAGCGGGTACCTAGGTACGCAGTATTTT
CDR3: CSAREVSGYLGTQYF
J: TRBJ2-3
D: TRBD2
size: many
V: TRBV20-1

DNA: TGTGCCAGCAGTTCTCCAGCGGGTCCTAGCACAGATACGCAGTATTTT
CDR3: CASSSPAGPSTDTQYF
J: TRBJ2-3
D: NA
size: many
V: TRBV2

DNA: TGCGCCAGCAGCTTGGGAGCCAGGACCCTTAGCACAGATACGCAGTATTTT
CDR3: CASSLGARTLSTDTQYF
J: TRBJ2-3
D: NA
size: NA
V: TRBV5-1

DNA: TGTGCCAGCAGTTCATACCCACGGGACAGGGGACGAGAGACCCAGTACTTC
CDR3: CASSSYPRDRGRETQYF
J: TRBJ2-5
D: TRBD1
size: many
V: TRBV28

DNA: TGCAGTGCTACTAGGGCCTTCGAACCCCAGCATTTT
CDR3: CSATRAFEPQHF
J: TRBJ1-5
D: NA
size: many
V: TRBV20-1

DNA: TGTGCCAGCAGCCCCAGAGGCAACCGGGGGACTGAAGCTTTCTTT
CDR3: CASSPRGNRGTEAFF
J: TRBJ1-1
D: NA
size: many
V: TRBV7-8

DNA: TGTGCCACCAGCAGAGATGCGGGGGGCTGGGACGAGCAGTACTTC
CDR3: CATSRDAGGWDEQYF
J: TRBJ2-7
D: TRBD2
size: NA
V: TRBV15

DNA: TGTGCCAGTCAGGGCAGGGAGCCTGGGGCCAACGTCCTGACTTTC
CDR3: CASQGREPGANVLTF
J: TRBJ2-6
D: NA
size: many
V: TRBV19

DNA: TGTGCCAGCAGCCCAAGAGAAGGGGGAACCGGGGAGCTGTTTTTT
CDR3: CASSPREGGTGELFF
J: TRBJ2-2
D: NA
size: many
V: TRBV7-8

DNA: TGTGCCAGCAGTCCGACCCTGGGACAGGCAAATTTTGAAGCTTTCTTT
CDR3: CASSPTLGQANFEAFF
J: TRBJ1-1
D: TRBD1
size: many
V: TRBV12-3/TRBV12-4

DNA: TGTGCCAGCAGCCTTAACCCTTATACGACCTACGAGCAGTACTTC
CDR3: CASSLNPYTTYEQYF
J: TRBJ2-7
D: NA
size: many
V: TRBV7-2

DNA: TGTGCCAGCAGCTTAGCCCAGGCGGTAGAAAAACTGTTTTTT
CDR3: CASSLAQAVEKLFF
J: TRBJ1-4
D: NA
size: many
V: TRBV7-9

DNA: TGTGCCAGCAGTTCTCGGCTAGCGGGAGGAGCCGGGGAGCTGTTTTTT
CDR3: CASSSRLAGGAGELFF
J: TRBJ2-2
D: TRBD2
size: many
V: TRBV6-5

DNA: TGTGCCAGCAGTGATGGCAGGGGAGGGGAAAAACTGTTTTTT
CDR3: CASSDGRGGEKLFF
J: TRBJ1-4
D: NA
size: NA
V: TRBV2

DNA: TGTGCCAGCAGTGACAGGGGAGGAGGGAACACTGAAGCTTTCTTT
CDR3: CASSDRGGGNTEAFF
J: TRBJ1-1
D: NA
size: many
V: TRBV6-1

DNA: TGTGCCAGCAGCTTATTACAGCTTGACCAAGAGACCCAGTACTTC
CDR3: CASSLLQLDQETQYF
J: TRBJ2-5
D: NA
size: many
V: TRBV7-8

DNA: TGCAGCGGACAGAGCCCGGGTTACGAGCAGTACTTC
CDR3: CSGQSPGYEQYF
J: TRBJ2-7
D: NA
size: many
V: TRBV29-1

DNA: TGTGCCAGCAGCTTTGGGGTAACTAATGAAAAACTGTTTTTT
CDR3: CASSFGVTNEKLFF
J: TRBJ1-4
D: NA
size: few
V: TRBV2

DNA: TGTGCCACCAGTGCTCGGGGACAGGGGGCGTACGAGCAGTACTTC
CDR3: CATSARGQGAYEQYF
J: TRBJ2-7
D: TRBD1
size: few
V: TRBV24-1

DNA: TGCGCCAGCAGTGGAGGGAAGGAAGCTTTCTTT
CDR3: CASSGGKEAFF
J: TRBJ1-1
D: NA
size: many
V: TRBV4-1

DNA: TGTGCCAGCAGTTTAGGCCTAGCCTACAATGAGCAGTTCTTC
CDR3: CASSLGLAYNEQFF
J: TRBJ2-1
D: NA
size: many
V: TRBV12-3/TRBV12-4

DNA: TGTGCCAGCAGCTTAGCGCGGCGAAACAATGAGCAGTTCTTC
CDR3: CASSLARRNNEQFF
J: TRBJ2-1
D: NA
size: many
V: TRBV7-8

DNA: TGTGCCAGCAGCGTCCAGGGGGGAAGAAATAATTCACCCCTCCACTTT
CDR3: CASSVQGGRNNSPLHF
J: TRBJ1-6
D: TRBD1
size: NA
V: TRBV2

DNA: TGTGCCAGCAGCTATTCTAGCGGGACCCAAGAGACCCAGTACTTC
CDR3: CASSYSSGTQETQYF
J: TRBJ2-5
D: TRBD2
size: many
V: TRBV6-1

DNA: TGTGCCAGCAGTGACATGAACTCCTACAATGAGCAGTTCTTC
CDR3: CASSDMNSYNEQFF
J: TRBJ2-1
D: NA
size: many
V: TRBV28

DNA: TGTGCCAGCAGCTTACCGGGGGGCGGGAATGAGCAGTTCTTC
CDR3: CASSLPGGGNEQFF
J: TRBJ2-1
D: NA
size: NA
V: TRBV5-4

DNA: TGTGCCAGCAGTTACAACTTAGCGGAGGACACCGGGGAGCTGTTTTTT
CDR3: CASSYNLAEDTGELFF
J: TRBJ2-2
D: NA
size: many
V: TRBV6-5

DNA: TGTGCCAGCAGTGAACAGGGGGCTGTAAATCAGCCCCAGCATTTT
CDR3: CASSEQGAVNQPQHF
J: TRBJ1-5
D: TRBD1
size: many
V: TRBV6-1

DNA: TGTGCCACCAGTGATCCCCGGACAGGGAACACCGGGGAGCTGTTTTTT
CDR3: CATSDPRTGNTGELFF
J: TRBJ2-2
D: TRBD1
size: few
V: TRBV24-1

DNA: TGTGCCAGCAGGGGGGGAGATCCTGGCTATGGCTACACCTTC
CDR3: CASRGGDPGYGYTF
J: TRBJ1-2
D: NA
size: many
V: TRBV27

DNA: TGCAGTGCTATCAGGCCCCGACTAGCGGCAAAAACAGATACGCAGTATTTT
CDR3: CSAIRPRLAAKTDTQYF
J: TRBJ2-3
D: TRBD2
size: NA
V: TRBV20-1

DNA: TGCGCCAGCAGCCCTGGACTGCTTAATGAAAAACTGTTTTTT
CDR3: CASSPGLLNEKLFF
J: TRBJ1-4
D: NA
size: few
V: TRBV4-1

DNA: TGTGCCAGCAGTTTAGGCCGGGACAGTTACGAGCAGTACTTC
CDR3: CASSLGRDSYEQYF
J: TRBJ2-7
D: TRBD1
size: many
V: TRBV11-2

DNA: TGTGCCAGCAGCTTTCGAGATAGCAATCAGCCCCAGCATTTT
CDR3: CASSFRDSNQPQHF
J: TRBJ1-5
D: NA
size: many
V: TRBV7-9

DNA: TGTGCCAGCAGTCGGGGAAGTAGGACAGGGGCCTCCTACGAGCAGTACTTC
CDR3: CASSRGSRTGASYEQYF
J: TRBJ2-7
D: TRBD1
size: many
V: TRBV12-3/TRBV12-4

DNA: TGTGCCAGCATCTCAGGGGGGACCGGGGGAGCTTTCTTT
CDR3: CASISGGTGGAFF
J: TRBJ1-1
D: TRBD1
size: many
V: TRBV12-3/TRBV12-4

DNA: TGTGCCAGCAGCTTAGCTAGGGGGGGCGGTGAAGCTTTCTTT
CDR3: CASSLARGGGEAFF
J: TRBJ1-1
D: NA
size: many
V: TRBV7-8

DNA: TGTGCCAGCACCTTAGGGACAGCGAATGAGCAGTTCTTC
CDR3: CASTLGTANEQFF
J: TRBJ2-1
D: TRBD1
size: few
V: TRBV28